This T cell receptor (beta chain) emerged from a study of CD8+ T cells in alopecia areata. Across the whole study: Oral tofacitinib, 5 to 10 mg twice daily, was given in an open-label trial.

Sorted out of PBMCs were CD4+ T cells and CD8+ T cells. Germline assignment: CDR1 SEHNR and CDR2 FQNEAQ (reference sequence). This CDR3 is built from 12 residues. V was clipped by 8 bases and J by 10 bases, with 12 bases between them. Isolated RNA was reverse transcribed into cDNA used as the sequencing template. Profiling relied on immunoSEQ multiplex PCR, and the TCRdb table lists in-frame clones only, not all of them. The sample shows around 250,000 clones, about 68% of them seen only once. The chain recombines TRBV7-9 with TRBJ1-6, with a weak D call TRBD1 (5 bases). The receptor was derived from a human donor with alopecia areata. The sequencing used CD4+ T cells sorted from blood, collected at week 0. CDR3 bases: TGTGCCAGCGCCAGGGATCAGTCACCCCTCCACTTT. The encoded protein is CASARDQSPLHF.